A selection of T cell receptor beta chains follows, all from one sample in a study of neurological immune-mediated disorders. TCRdb reprocessed the 5' RACE reads via MiXCR and lists one record per CDR3 protein. The sample carries about 80,000 distinct CDR3 sequences, nearly 6% recorded once. The sample comprised PBMCs. These receptors originate from a woman aged 60 to 75 with multiple sclerosis. Each CDR3 is given without its conserved first and last residue. Each record gives: V gene, clone size, D gene, CDR3 protein. The D gene is left open where the match is weak. Some rows mark clone size as missing; the rest say once, few, many or name a class of expanded clone.

TRBV5-6 many - ASSLGSQGPYGYT
TRBV5-1 many - ATLKGPGNTEAF
TRBV12-3/TRBV12-4 many - ASSREKGYT
TRBV29-1 many TRBD1 SGSRDRGSGELF
TRBV29-1 many - MARTDTDTQY
TRBV6-1 many - ASSVYLGGAGNEQF
TRBV7-2 many - ASSLALTRQETQY
TRBV5-1 many - ASSPDGYEQY
TRBV5-1 many - ASSLVSGVYEQY
TRBV5-1 many TRBD2 ASSQGLLSTDTQY
TRBV7-9 many TRBD1 ASSFDAGTAGYT
TRBV15 many TRBD1 ATSRDWGQLAKNIQY
TRBV6-5 many - ASSKWGTEAF
TRBV20-1 many TRBD2 SAPKTSGGAYEQY
TRBV15 many - ATSRLEEGWIGTDTQY
TRBV30 few TRBD1 AWSQQGEGYT
TRBV12-3/TRBV12-4 many TRBD2 ASIQRGRVGNTGELF
TRBV29-1 medium-sized TRBD1 SAGTDEAF
TRBV2 many TRBD1 ASRGITGTGVYNEQF
TRBV6-5 many - ASGRPSQETQY
TRBV20-1 many - SASRQNEQF
TRBV7-9 many - ASSLGTDNYGYT
TRBV14 many - ASSQLRGASYEQY
TRBV7-9 many - ASSSQGGATGELF
TRBV6-5 many TRBD2 ASSYGTSSYEQY
TRBV7-9 few - ASSLASPYGYT
TRBV5-1 many TRBD1 ASSADRATNEKLF
TRBV5-1 many TRBD2 ASSVGLAGYNEQF
TRBV11-2 many - ASSLVAGGTDTQY
TRBV19 - - ASSTLHGLNTEAF
TRBV10-1 - TRBD2 ASSRAGGTDTQY
TRBV11-3 - - ASSLDAGSGANVLT
TRBV12-3/TRBV12-4 many - ASSLGGGADEQF
TRBV5-1 many - ASSLEGVGNQPQH
TRBV6-1 many - ASSRSYADEQY
TRBV14 - TRBD1 ASSGQDNSPLH
TRBV7-9 many - ASSSTLYEQY
TRBV29-1 many - SAEAPVRNTEAF
TRBV29-1 many - SVDGGPGANVLT
TRBV5-5 many - ASSLAGGLYSNQPQH